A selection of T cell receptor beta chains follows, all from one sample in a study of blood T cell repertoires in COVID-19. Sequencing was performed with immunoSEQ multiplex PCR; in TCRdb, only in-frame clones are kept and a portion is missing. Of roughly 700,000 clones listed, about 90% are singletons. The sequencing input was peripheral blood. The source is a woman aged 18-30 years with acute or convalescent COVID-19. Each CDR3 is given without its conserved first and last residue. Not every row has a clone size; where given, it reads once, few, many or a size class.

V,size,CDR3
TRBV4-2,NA,ASSLHYGTGITEAF
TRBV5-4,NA,ASSLPAGGYYNEQF
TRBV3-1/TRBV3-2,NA,ASSSRGVDTQY
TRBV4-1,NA,ASRLDRRGTEAF
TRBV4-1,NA,ASSQTTSGAYEQY
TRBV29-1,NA,SVGEGQPETIY
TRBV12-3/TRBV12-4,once,ASTGGEYHGYT
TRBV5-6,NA,ASSFPTGGLSGYT
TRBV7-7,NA,ASSSIGQGANDGELF
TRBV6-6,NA,ASAGQAGYT
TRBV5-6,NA,ASRRRGTGDFTNYGYT
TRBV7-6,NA,ASSIREQGYTGELF
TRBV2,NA,ASTQEGAYT
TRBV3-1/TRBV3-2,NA,ASSSSGELF
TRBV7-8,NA,ASSLTAGGRGPDTQY
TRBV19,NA,ASTNHGGQGVYGYT
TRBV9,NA,ASSIQGTLSGNTIY
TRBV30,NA,AWSPPKGAKGGYT
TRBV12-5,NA,ASGLDKIGNQPQH
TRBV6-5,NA,ASSKTGTGGEKLF
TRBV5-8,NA,ASSFSPASGPVYYNEQF
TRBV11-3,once,ASSPNGQTYNEQF
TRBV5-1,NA,ASSLQEGNTIY
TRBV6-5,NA,ASSTIGLGGYT
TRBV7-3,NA,ASKGGQKLF
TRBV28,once,ASSSAETGYQPQH
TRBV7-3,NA,ASSLIPAGTDTQY
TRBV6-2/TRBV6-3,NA,ASSYGIRTYANQPQH
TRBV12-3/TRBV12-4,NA,ASSSGQNQPQH
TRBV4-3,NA,ASSQDWGQSSYEQY
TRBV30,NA,AWRLPRQKNTEAF
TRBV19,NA,ASSIVGLGSNEQY
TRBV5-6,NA,ASSLDRSYNSPLH
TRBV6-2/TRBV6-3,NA,ASSPPDSADTEAF
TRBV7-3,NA,ASSLGQGNYNEQF
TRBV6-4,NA,ASRDSGGEMDEQF
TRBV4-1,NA,ASSRLGATGSGYT
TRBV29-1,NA,SVGGQSNYGYT
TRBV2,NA,ASSGELAGEQF
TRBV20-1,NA,SGEAYNEQF
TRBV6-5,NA,ASRASGTANTEAF
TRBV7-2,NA,ASSLAWLAGGRTDTQY
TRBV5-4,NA,ASSLAGASIGYT
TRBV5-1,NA,ASSLGAGGATEAF
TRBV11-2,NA,ASTSVGPRTRELF
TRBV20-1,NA,SASGQGTDTQY
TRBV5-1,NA,ASSLAILTGRTEAF
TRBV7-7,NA,ASSSRQGAGANVLT